This T cell receptor beta chain was sequenced for a study of T cell responses to AZD1222 COVID-19 vaccine. CDR3 length equals 14 residues. Germline lookup yields CDR1 SGHNT and CDR2 YYREEE (reference sequence). The germline V and J ends were trimmed by 4 bases and 2 bases, with 12 bases remaining between them. Produced via immunoSEQ multiplex PCR; TCRdb's table is partial and in-frame only. Of some 140,000 clones in the sample, over 85% are singletons; the top ten hold approximately 19%. The chain couples TRBV5-4 to TRBJ1-2, with a weak D call TRBD1 (5 bases). The receptor comes from an adult in good health. The specimen was peripheral blood, collected on day 0 of AZD1222 vaccination. The CDR3 loop reads CASSLGTLNYGYTF. As DNA, the CDR3 is TGTGCCAGCAGCCTGGGGACGCTCAACTATGGCTACACCTTC.